This TCR beta chain came from a study of shared clonotypes between healthy human individuals. Study results and caveats: Researchers sampled blood only, noting tissue repertoires likely differ. Sharing across four donors was highest in naive CD4 (around 5%) and lowest in memory CD8 (around 0.4%). Generally, naive subsets (rather than memory subsets) showed larger estimated richness.

Worth noting for this clone: Its antigen is unidentified.

Sorted-subset replicate PCR reactions were performed with approximately 180 ng DNA, corresponding to 30,000 to 35,000 T cell genomes. Measured with immunoSEQ multiplex PCR; TCRdb has only the in-frame clones, and not every one. This sample carries around 2.5 million clones, roughly 93% of them seen once, and the ten largest clones take about 0.38%. CDR3 size: 15 residues. Germline V gene sequence: CDR1 SGHTA, CDR2 FQGNSA. The V and J ends lost 4 bases and 12 bases, in that order; junction bases with no gene match: 14. This sequence joins TRBV7-2 and TRBJ2-7, with 11 bases aligning to TRBD2. This clonotype originated in a man younger than 30 in good health. Some clones in this sample may be carry-over from other donors' samples. Sequencing used naive CD4+ T cells from PBMCs. Subset of the sample: CD45RA+ positively selected. CDR3 in amino acids: CASSSVAGGPKKPYF. In DNA form, the CDR3 reads TGTGCCAGCAGCTCCGTAGCGGGAGGGCCTAAGAAGCCGTACTTC.